These 18 T cell receptor beta chains share one sample of origin, sequenced in a study of Graves' ophthalmopathy and Graves' hyperthyroidism (dated by TCRdb to between 2017 and 2018). TCRdb records Illumina HiSeq 2000 as the sequencer. TCR beta CDR3 regions were amplified from RNA transcripts for repertoire sequencing. The first round of RT-PCR was done with HTBI primers and the Qiagen OneStep RT-PCR kit, and was followed by a second round of multiplex PCR, then size selection and purification. Starting from the raw public reads, TCRdb applied fastp trimming at Q25, assembled clones with MiXCR and retained in-frame beta chains. Rows are unified per CDR3 protein, each entry keeping the most common DNA and genes. This sample gives about half a million distinct CDR3 sequences in total; approximately 14% of them show up just once. The ten largest clones represent 8% to 10% of the sample. The sample was blood. These receptor sequences come from a woman between 25 and 40 years old with Graves' ophthalmopathy. Donor details come from another sample of the same person, matched by shared clones.

This clonotype was observed a few times. The chain carries TRBV6-1 and TRBJ2-7, with D possibly matching TRBD1 (5 bases). Germline CDR1 is MNHNS and CDR2 is SASEGT. V was trimmed by 5 bases and J by 5 bases, leaving 10 bases between them. The CDR3 is 12 residues long. CDR3 amino acids: CASSQGVNEQYF. Here the CDR3 DNA reads TGTGCCAGCAGTCAAGGGGTGAACGAGCAGTACTTC.

This clonotype came up many times. V usage is TRBV2 and J usage is TRBJ1-1, with D unclear. This CDR3 spans 14 amino acids. V was pared by 0 bases and J by 2 bases, with 7 bases between. CDR1 and CDR2 (germline): SNHLY, FYNNEI. DNA of the CDR3: TGTGCCAGCAGTGAAGCGCGAGGCAACACTGAAGCTTTCTTT. It specifies CASSEARGNTEAFF.

The J gene is TRBJ1-5, the V gene TRBV10-3; 10 bases map to TRBD1. CDR3 length equals 16 residues. V lost 10 bases and J lost 4; bases outside the gene matches: 13. Germline V gene lookup returns CDR1 ENHRY and CDR2 SYGVKD. The CDR3 sequence is CASSESRQGANQPQHF. As DNA, the CDR3 is TGTGCCAGCAGCGAGTCCCGACAGGGGGCGAATCAGCCCCAGCATTTT.

In this sample, this clonotype turned up many times. The V and J genes are TRBV6-1 and TRBJ2-6; D is unclear. The CDR3 is 16 amino acids. Between the trimmed V and J ends, which lost 2 bases and 0 bases, there was a span of 8 bases. CDR1 and CDR2 from the germline V gene are MNHNS and SASEGT. The CDR3 sequence is CASSELGYSGANVLTF. The CDR3 coding sequence is TGTGCCAGCAGTGAATTAGGATACTCTGGGGCCAACGTCCTGACTTTC.

This clonotype was seen a few times. This chain connects TRBV30 to TRBJ1-1; D may be TRBD1 (6 bases). Germline V gene lookup returns CDR1 GTSNPN and CDR2 SVGIG (reference sequence). The CDR3 length is 15 residues. The V gene lost 0 bases and the J gene lost 0 bases, with 11 bases spanning the gap. The CDR3 reads CAWSVGGDMNTEAFF. The CDR3 DNA follows: TGTGCCTGGAGTGTTGGCGGGGACATGAACACTGAAGCTTTCTTT. Using reference TRBV30 and TRBJ1-1 for the parts outside the CDR3, the full variable domain is SQTIHQWPATLVQPVGSPLSLECTVEGTSNPNLYWYRQAAGRGLQLLFYSVGIGQISSEVPQNLSASRPQDRQFILSSKKLLLSDSGFYLCAWSVGGDMNTEAFFGQGTRLTVV.

This clonotype has only a few counts. A read error may explain this, as a much larger clone is one base away. V gene TRBV4-1 combines with J gene TRBJ2-6, with 10 nucleotides matching TRBD1. The germline V gene encodes CDR1 MGHRA and CDR2 YSYEKL. With V trimmed by 4 bases and J by 4 bases, 7 bases remained unmatched. CDR3 length: 17 amino acids. This CDR3 reads CASSPRQGAKGANVLTF. In DNA form, the CDR3 reads TGCGCCAGCAGCCCTCGACAGGGGGCGAAGGGGGCCAACGTCCTGACTTTC.

The table lists this clonotype with many counts. The chain couples TRBV2 to TRBJ1-1, with D unresolved. The ends were cut back, 2 bases at V and 5 bases at J, with 15 bases in the middle. The CDR3 loop spans 15 amino acids. The V gene's germline CDR1 is SNHLY and CDR2 FYNNEI. The CDR3 coding sequence is TGTGCCAGCAGTGAATTCTTCGGGTGGGGAACTGAAGCTTTCTTT. It translates to CASSEFFGWGTEAFF.

This clonotype turned up a few times. This chain uses TRBV6-2 or TRBV6-3 with TRBJ1-5; D is possibly TRBD1 (5 bases). Trimming pared 5 bases from V and 5 bases from J, leaving 13 bases between. The CDR3 spans 14 residues. Germline V CDR1 and CDR2: MNHEY, SVGEGT. The DNA of the CDR3 is TGTGCCAGCAGTACGGGCTGGGGCGATCAGCCCCAGCATTTT. This gives the protein CASSTGWGDQPQHF.

This clonotype was recorded at least ten times. This chain connects TRBV5-1 to TRBJ2-2; no reliable D call. This CDR3 has 12 amino acids. Trimming pared 4 bases from V and 9 bases from J, leaving 10 bases between. Germline values: CDR1 SGHRS, CDR2 YFSETQ. The chain's CDR3 is CASSKGHRELFF. The CDR3, as DNA: TGCGCCAGCAGCAAAGGCCACCGGGAGCTGTTTTTT.

This clonotype was observed many times. This chain uses TRBV29-1 with TRBJ2-7, with D maybe TRBD1 (6 bases). The CDR3 covers 12 residues. CDR1 SQVTM and CDR2 ANQGSEA come from the germline V gene. Between the trimmed V and J ends, which lost 7 bases and 3 bases, there was a span of 13 bases. The CDR3 loop reads CSARDTNYEQYF. The CDR3 DNA reads TGCAGCGCAAGGGACACCAACTACGAGCAGTACTTC.

In this sample, this clonotype turned up many times. This rearrangement joins TRBV11-1 to TRBJ2-7, with TRBD1 identical over 8 bases. Germline assignment: CDR1 SGHAT and CDR2 FQDESV (reference sequence). The CDR3 runs to 16 residues. Trimming at V came to 4 bases and at J to 2 bases, leaving 10 bases not matched to a gene. The CDR3 sequence is CASSSTGWDRPYEQYF. The CDR3 nucleotides are TGTGCCAGCAGCTCGACGGGTTGGGACAGGCCCTACGAGCAGTACTTC.

This clonotype was counted at least ten times. This rearrangement joins TRBV7-8 to TRBJ1-2, with D possibly matching TRBD1 (5 bases). CDR1 and CDR2 (germline): SGHVS, FQNEAQ. V was trimmed by 5 bases and J by 4 bases, leaving 20 bases between them. The CDR3 contains 16 residues. The CDR3 loop is CASSMGVREVGYGYTF. The CDR3 DNA reads as TGTGCCAGCAGCATGGGGGTACGGGAGGTCGGCTATGGCTACACCTTC.

This clonotype was seen at least ten times. The chain joins TRBV6-5 to TRBJ2-2; the match to TRBD1 covers 11 bases. The CDR3 loop spans 15 amino acids. V lost 5 bases to trimming and J lost 6 bases; unmatched junction nucleotides: 5. Germline CDR1 MNHEY, CDR2 SVGAGI. The CDR3 nucleotides read TGTGCCAGCAGTCCCCGGACAGGGGGCCCCGGGGAGCTGTTTTTT. It translates to CASSPRTGGPGELFF.

This chain connects TRBV4-1 to TRBJ1-5, with 9 bases identical to TRBD1. The trim removed 5 bases at V and 6 bases at J, leaving 11 bases unmatched. The CDR3 consists of 16 residues. CDR1 is MGHRA, CDR2 YSYEKL, per germline. As DNA, the CDR3 is TGCGCCAGCAGCAAAACAGGGGGCCCAAAACGTCAGCCCCAGCATTTT. Translation gives CASSKTGGPKRQPQHF.

In this sample, this clonotype turned up many times. This chain uses TRBV27 with TRBJ2-2, with 7 bases fitting TRBD1. This CDR3 region has 16 residues. Trimming at V came to 4 bases and at J to 3 bases, leaving 8 bases not matched to a gene. Germline V gene lookup returns CDR1 MNHEY and CDR2 SMNVEV (reference sequence). The CDR3 DNA sequence: TGTGCCAGCAGTTCTCTGGACGGACAGGACACCGGGGAGCTGTTTTTT. This gives the protein CASSSLDGQDTGELFF.

This clonotype showed up many times. The chain is built from TRBV11-2 and TRBJ1-2; 7 nucleotides match TRBD1. The ends lost 0 bases at V and 8 bases at J; junction bases unmatched: 6. Looked up from germline, CDR1 is SGHAT and CDR2 is FQNNGV. This CDR3 region has 14 residues. The CDR3 region is CASSLDRRQGGYTF. The CDR3 coding sequence is TGTGCCAGCAGCTTAGACCGAAGACAGGGCGGCTACACCTTC.

This clonotype has at least ten counts. The gene calls are TRBV12-3 or TRBV12-4 and TRBJ1-2; 9 bases match TRBD1. The CDR3 extends over 15 amino acids. V lost 4 bases and J lost 8; bases outside the gene matches: 11. DNA of the CDR3: TGTGCCAGCAGTTCCCTGGGACAGGGAATTTACGGCTACACCTTC. Protein product: CASSSLGQGIYGYTF.

This clonotype has ten or more counts. The rearrangement links TRBV19 to TRBJ1-1; a weak D match, TRBD1 (6 bases). V lost 1 base to trimming and J lost 1 base, with 25 bases between them. The germline CDR1 and CDR2 sequences are LNHDA and SQIVND (reference sequence). The CDR3 has 20 amino acids. The DNA of the CDR3 is TGTGCCAGTAGTATAGGTCGTTTGATATGGGACAAAGGGGGGAACACTGAAGCTTTCTTT. The encoded protein is CASSIGRLIWDKGGNTEAFF.